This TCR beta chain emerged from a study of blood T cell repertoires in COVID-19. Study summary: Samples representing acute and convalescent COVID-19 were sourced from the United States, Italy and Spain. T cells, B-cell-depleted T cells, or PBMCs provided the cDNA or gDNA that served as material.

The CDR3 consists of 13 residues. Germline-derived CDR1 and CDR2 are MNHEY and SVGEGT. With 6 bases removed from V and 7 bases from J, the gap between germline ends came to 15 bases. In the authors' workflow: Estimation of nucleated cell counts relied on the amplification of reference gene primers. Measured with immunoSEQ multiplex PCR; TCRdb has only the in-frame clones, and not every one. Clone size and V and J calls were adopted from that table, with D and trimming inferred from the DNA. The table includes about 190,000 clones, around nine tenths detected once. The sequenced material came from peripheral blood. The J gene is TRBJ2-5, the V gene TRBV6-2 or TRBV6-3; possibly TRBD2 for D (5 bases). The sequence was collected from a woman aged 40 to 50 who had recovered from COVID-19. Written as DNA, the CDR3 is TGTGCCAGCAGCGTAACTATCGCGGGGACCCAGTACTTC. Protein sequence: CASSVTIAGTQYF.